This TCR beta chain comes out of a study of T cell repertoires in cytomegalovirus infection. As for the study in general: CMV epitopes used comprised recently identified HLA-C-restricted ones and well-studied HLA-B-restricted ones.

TCRdb re-derived calls from the reads in MiXCR, one entry per CDR3 protein. This sample carries around 100,000 distinct CDR3 sequences, under 45% of them seen once, and the ten largest clones take 65% to 75%. This clonotype was found a few times. Its target is not known. Notes on the study in general: Summed frequency of shared TCR beta families picked out CMV carriers who also had the relevant HLA. Dominating the ex vivo response were HLA-C-restricted CMV-specific TCR beta clonotypes.

The TCR originated in a human donor in good health (CMV status not recorded). Some clones in this sample may be carry-over from other donors' samples. The sequences come from CD8+ T cells from cultured PBMCs, collected from culture after CMV antigen stimulation.

The CDR3 DNA reads TGTGCCAGCAGCTTAGCGCTTAACGACGAGCAGTACTTC. Translating it yields CASSLALNDEQYF. The chain recombines TRBV7-6 with TRBJ2-7, with D uncertain. The CDR3 is made up of 13 amino acids. The V and J ends lost 0 bases and 5 bases respectively, with 8 bases between them. Germline V CDR1 and CDR2: SGHVS, FNYEAQ.